This section outlines one T cell receptor (beta chain) sequence together with its context. Its antigen is as yet unknown. This entry is derived from a study of T cells in Graves' hyperthyroidism and ophthalmopathy. Study-level results: Ophthalmopathy and stable hyperthyroidism were told apart by a 13 V-J model.

Authors of the study amplified TCR beta CDR3 regions from RNA transcripts. RT-PCR in the first round (using the HTBI primer set) targeted the TCR CDR3. From the multiplex PCR reads, TCRdb called clonotypes with MiXCR, one entry per CDR3 protein. The data hold 500,000 to 650,000 distinct CDR3 sequences, with 20% observed a single time. Around 10 ml fresh peripheral blood yielded the PBMCs. Sequencing was carried out using blood. The receptor's source is a man in his forties or fifties with Graves' ophthalmopathy.

The CDR3 here is CSAGAGTSGNEQFF. The DNA of the CDR3 is TGCAGTGCTGGGGCCGGGACTAGCGGCAATGAGCAGTTCTTC. This chain connects TRBV20-1 to TRBJ2-1; TRBD2 aligns across 11 bases. J gave up 6 bases and V 5 bases, and 6 bases lay outside the gene matches. This CDR3 contains 14 residues. From germline, CDR1 is DFQATT and CDR2 SNEGSKA (reference sequence).